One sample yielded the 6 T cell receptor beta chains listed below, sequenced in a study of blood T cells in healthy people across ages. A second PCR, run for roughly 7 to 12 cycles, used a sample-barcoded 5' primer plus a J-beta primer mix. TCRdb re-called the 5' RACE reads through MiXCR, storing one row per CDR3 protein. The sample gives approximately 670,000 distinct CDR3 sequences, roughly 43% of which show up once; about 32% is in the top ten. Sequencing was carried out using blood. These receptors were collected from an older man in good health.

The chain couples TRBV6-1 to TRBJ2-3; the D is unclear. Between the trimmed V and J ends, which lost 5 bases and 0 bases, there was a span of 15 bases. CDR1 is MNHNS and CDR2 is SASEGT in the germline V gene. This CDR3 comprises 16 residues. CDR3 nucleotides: TGTGCCAGCAGTCCTTCTAGGGTGTCTAGCACAGATACGCAGTATTTT. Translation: CASSPSRVSSTDTQYF.

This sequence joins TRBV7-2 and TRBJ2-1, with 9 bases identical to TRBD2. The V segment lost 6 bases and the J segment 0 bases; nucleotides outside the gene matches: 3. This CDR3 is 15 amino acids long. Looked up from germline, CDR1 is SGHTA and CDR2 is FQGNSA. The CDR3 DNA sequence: TGTGCCAGCAGGGCTAGCGGGAACTCCTACAATGAGCAGTTCTTC. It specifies CASRASGNSYNEQFF. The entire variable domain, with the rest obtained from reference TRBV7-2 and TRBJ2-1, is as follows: GAGVSQSPSNKVTEKGKDVELRCDPISGHTALYWYRQSLGQGLEFLIYFQGNSAPDKSGLPSDRFSAERTGGSVSTLTIQRTQQEDSAVYLCASRASGNSYNEQFFGPGTRLTVL.

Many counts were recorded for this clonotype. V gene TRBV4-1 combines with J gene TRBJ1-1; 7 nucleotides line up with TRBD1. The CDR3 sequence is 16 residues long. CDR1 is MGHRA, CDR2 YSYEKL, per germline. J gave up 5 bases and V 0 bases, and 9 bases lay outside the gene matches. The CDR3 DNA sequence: TGCGCCAGCAGCCAAGATGTTAACAGGGGTGGGACTGAAGCTTTCTTT. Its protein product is CASSQDVNRGGTEAFF.

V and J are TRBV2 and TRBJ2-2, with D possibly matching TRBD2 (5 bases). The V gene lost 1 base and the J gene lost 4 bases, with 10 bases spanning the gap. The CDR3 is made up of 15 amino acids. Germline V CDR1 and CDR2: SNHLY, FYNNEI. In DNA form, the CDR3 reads TGTGCCAGCAGTGAAGAGAGGGCTACCACCGGGGAGCTGTTTTTT. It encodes CASSEERATTGELFF. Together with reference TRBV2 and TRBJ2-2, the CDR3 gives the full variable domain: EPEVTQTPSHQVTQMGQEVILRCVPISNHLYFYWYRQILGQKVEFLVSFYNNEISEKSEIFDDQFSVERPDGSNFTLKIRSTKLEDSAMYFCASSEERATTGELFFGEGSRLTVL.

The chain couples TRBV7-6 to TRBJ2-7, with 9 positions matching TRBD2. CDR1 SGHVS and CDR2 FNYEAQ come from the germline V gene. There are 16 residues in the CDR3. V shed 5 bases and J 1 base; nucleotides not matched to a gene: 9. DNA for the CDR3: TGTGCCAGCAGCCCCGACCCGGGACTAGCTTCCTACGAGCAGTACTTC. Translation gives CASSPDPGLASYEQYF.

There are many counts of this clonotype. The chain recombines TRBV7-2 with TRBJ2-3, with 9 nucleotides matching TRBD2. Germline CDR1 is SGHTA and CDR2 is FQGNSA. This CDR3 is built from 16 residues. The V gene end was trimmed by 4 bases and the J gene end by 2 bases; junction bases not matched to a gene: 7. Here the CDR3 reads CASSSDSGGFTDTQYF. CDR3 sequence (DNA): TGTGCCAGCAGCTCAGATAGCGGGGGTTTCACAGATACGCAGTATTTT.